Shown below are 21 T cell receptor beta chains from a single sample sequenced in a study of long-term antiretroviral therapy in people with HIV (dated by TCRdb to the early 2020s). The immunoSEQ hsTCRB v3.0 assay was used at survey level resolution to sequence the TRB variable region. TCRdb provides this immuneACCESS table in a form limited to in-frame rearrangements. Some clones are lacking; in checked studies, under half of them reflect an unresolved V gene, and why the rest are absent is not known. The sample table contains roughly 25,000 clones; only one count was recorded for 75% to 85% of them. The ten biggest clones cover more than 2% of the sample. This specimen consisted of unsorted PBMCs, obtained 3 years after starting antiretroviral therapy. All receptors derive from a man aged 50-59 years with HIV.

The CDR3 loop reads CASSQDWSGSSYEQYF. The CDR3 region has the DNA TGCGCCAGCAGCCAAGATTGGAGCGGGAGCTCCTACGAGCAGTACTTC. The J gene is TRBJ2-7, the V gene TRBV4-3; 8 positions agree with TRBD2. This CDR3 has 16 amino acids. CDR1 and CDR2 from the germline V gene are LGHNA and YSLEER. Unmatched junction bases numbered 4, after V lost 0 bases and J lost 0 bases.

For this clone: Other DNA sequences in this specimen translate into the identical CDR3. J is TRBJ2-3 and V is TRBV29-1; D gene ambiguous. Trimming stripped 4 bases from V and 3 bases from J, with 2 bases between. Germline V gives CDR1 SQVTM, CDR2 ANQGSEA. The CDR3 is 10 amino acids. CDR3 sequence: CSVGTDTQYF. The CDR3 DNA sequence: TGCAGCGTTGGAACAGATACGCAGTATTTT.

As regards this clone: The germline gene is not matched at one end of the junction; a read error may be the cause. This sequence joins TRBV30 and TRBJ2-2, with no clear D. Germline-derived CDR1 and CDR2 are GTSNPN and SVGIG (reference sequence). There are 13 residues in the CDR3. The CDR3: CAWRTTKTGELFF. As DNA, the CDR3 is TGTGCCTGGAGGACGACGAAAACCGGGGAGCTGTTTTTT.

The chain has TRBV9 and TRBJ2-1; 8 bases fit TRBD2. The junction had 7 bases not matched to a gene; V was cut back by 4 bases and J by 4 bases. The germline V gene has CDR1 SGDLS and CDR2 YYNGEE. The CDR3 contains 15 residues. CDR3 sequence: CASSPYGGGYNEQFF. The CDR3 nucleotides are TGTGCCAGCAGCCCATACGGGGGGGGGTACAATGAGCAGTTCTTC.

The chain carries TRBV9 and TRBJ1-2; 9 nucleotides align to TRBD1. This CDR3 region has 16 residues. The germline gives CDR1 SGDLS, CDR2 YYNGEE. Trimming took 4 bases from V and 4 from J; bases not matched to a gene: 11. The CDR3 sequence: CASSPGPGQGSYGYTF. In DNA form, the CDR3 reads TGTGCCAGCAGCCCCGGACCGGGACAGGGCTCCTATGGCTACACCTTC.

The chain has TRBV9 and TRBJ1-2, with 12 bases aligning to TRBD1. V shed 5 bases and J 3 bases; nucleotides not matched to a gene: 8. Per the germline V gene, CDR1 is SGDLS and CDR2 is YYNGEE. This CDR3 is 16 amino acids long. The CDR3 sequence is CASSGTGGLFDYGYTF. In DNA, the CDR3 is TGTGCCAGCAGTGGGACAGGGGGCCTGTTTGACTATGGCTACACCTTC.

This clone was observed a single time. The chain uses TRBV7-2 and TRBJ1-6; D remains ambiguous. This CDR3 region has 15 residues. The germline V gene encodes CDR1 SGHTA and CDR2 FQGNSA. V lost 3 bases to trimming and J lost 9 bases, with 15 bases between them. The CDR3 bases are TGTGCCAGCAGCTTGTCGACGGTGGGGTTTTCACCCCTCCACTTT. Translation: CASSLSTVGFSPLHF.

The chain employs TRBV10-2 and TRBJ1-1; 11 bases fit TRBD1. This CDR3 has 14 amino acids. Germline V gene data show CDR1 as WSHSY and CDR2 as SAAADI. V lost 6 bases to trimming and J lost 5 bases; unmatched junction nucleotides: 5. CDR3 protein: CASREGQGGTEAFF. CDR3 DNA: TGCGCCAGCAGGGAGGGACAGGGGGGTACTGAAGCTTTCTTT.

The chain employs TRBV5-1 and TRBJ1-2; D is uncertain. Trimming left V 4 bases short and J 0 bases short, with 10 bases between. The CDR3 is 14 amino acids. Germline V lookup: CDR1 SGHRS, CDR2 YFSETQ. The CDR3, as DNA: TGCGCCAGCAGCCCGGACCCAGCTAACTATGGCTACACCTTC. Protein product: CASSPDPANYGYTF.

The chain couples TRBV19 to TRBJ2-7; 8 bases match TRBD1. CDR1 is LNHDA and CDR2 is SQIVND in the germline V gene (reference sequence). The trim removed 5 bases at V and 3 bases at J, leaving 6 bases unmatched. The CDR3 has 14 residues. The CDR3 DNA reads as TGTGCCAGTAGTCAACGGACAGGGCTCTACGAGCAGTACTTC. It is translated as CASSQRTGLYEQYF.

The rearrangement uses TRBV6-5 and TRBJ2-3; D may correspond to TRBD1 or TRBD2 (5 bases each). V was pared by 0 bases and J by 3 bases, with 7 bases between. Per the germline V gene, CDR1 is MNHEY and CDR2 is SVGAGI. The CDR3 loop spans 14 amino acids. CDR3 protein: CASSYSGDTDTQYF. CDR3 in DNA: TGTGCCAGCAGTTACTCGGGGGATACAGATACGCAGTATTTT.

This rearrangement joins TRBV7-2 to TRBJ1-5; D is unresolved. The V end was cut by 4 bases, the J end by 7 bases, with 14 bases between. The CDR3 sequence is 14 residues long. Germline loops: CDR1 SGHTA, CDR2 FQGNSA. This CDR3 is CASSSDQVQQPQHF. The CDR3 DNA reads TGTGCCAGCAGCTCCGACCAGGTGCAGCAGCCCCAGCATTTT.

J is TRBJ2-2 and V is TRBV4-1, with a tentative D call TRBD2 (6 bases). The CDR3 is 14 residues long. Germline V gene lookup returns CDR1 MGHRA and CDR2 YSYEKL. Trimming cost V 4 bases and J 6 bases, with 12 bases left between them. DNA of the CDR3: TGCGCCAGCAGCCTAAGTGGAGGGCCCGGGGAGCTGTTTTTT. Protein: CASSLSGGPGELFF.

The chain employs TRBV25-1 and TRBJ2-5, with D perhaps matching TRBD1 (6 bases). V lost 1 base and J lost 4, with 10 bases in between. The CDR3 is 14 residues long. The germline V gene has CDR1 MGHDK and CDR2 SYGVNS. The CDR3 protein is CASSELVGGETQYF. CDR3 nucleotide sequence: TGTGCCAGCAGTGAATTGGTAGGGGGAGAGACCCAGTACTTC.

The chain links TRBV14 to TRBJ1-2; 9 nucleotides align to TRBD1. CDR1 and CDR2 from the germline V gene are SGHDN and FVKESK. Unmatched junction bases numbered 2, after V lost 2 bases and J lost 4 bases. The CDR3 runs to 14 residues. CDR3 protein: CASSQMGQGYGYTF. CDR3 coding DNA: TGTGCCAGCAGCCAAATGGGACAGGGCTATGGCTACACCTTC.

This sequence joins TRBV27 and TRBJ2-4, with TRBD1 identical over 8 bases. Germline V gene data show CDR1 as MNHEY and CDR2 as SMNVEV (reference sequence). J was trimmed by 7 bases and V by 0 bases; bases with no gene match: 11. The CDR3 runs to 17 residues. The DNA for the CDR3 is TGTGCCAGCAGTTTATCTGGACAGGGATCCTTCCAGAACATTCAGTACTTC. This sequence encodes CASSLSGQGSFQNIQYF.

The chain is built from TRBV19 and TRBJ2-1, with 7 bases lining up with TRBD1. This CDR3 is 13 amino acids long. J gave up 8 bases and V 4 bases, and 5 bases lay outside the gene matches. Looked up from germline, CDR1 is LNHDA and CDR2 is SQIVND (reference sequence). CDR3 coding DNA: TGTGCCAGTAGTAGAGGGGGCTGGGATGAGCAGTTCTTC. It is translated as CASSRGGWDEQFF. Complete variable domain (other parts from reference TRBV19 and TRBJ2-1): DGGITQSPKYLFRKEGQNVTLSCEQNLNHDAMYWYRQDPGQGLRLIYYSQIVNDFQKGDIAEGYSVSREKKESFPLTVTSAQKNPTAFYLCASSRGGWDEQFFGPGTRLTVL.

This chain joins TRBV25-1 and TRBJ2-3; D might be TRBD2 (7 bases). V gave up 2 bases and J gave up 3 bases, with 12 bases separating them. The CDR3 has 15 amino acids. Germline V CDR1 and CDR2: MGHDK, SYGVNS. The CDR3 DNA is TGTGCCAGCAGTGAAAGGGGGGGCGAAACAGATACGCAGTATTTT. Translation: CASSERGGETDTQYF.

The chain uses TRBV28 and TRBJ2-7; D may match TRBD1 or TRBD2 (5 bases each). Germline V CDR1 and CDR2: MDHEN, SYDVKM. The CDR3 has 14 residues. The ends were cut back, 5 bases at V and 1 base at J, with 12 bases in the middle. The CDR3 DNA sequence: TGTGCCAGCAGTGAAACGGGACCTTCCTACGAGCAGTACTTC. Its protein is CASSETGPSYEQYF. Looking up the rest from reference TRBV28 and TRBJ2-7 gives the full variable domain: DVKVTQSSRYLVKRTGEKVFLECVQDMDHENMFWYRQDPGLGLRLIYFSYDVKMKEKGDIPEGYSVSREKKERFSLILESASTNQTSMYLCASSETGPSYEQYFGPGTRLTVT.

This clone was counted a single time. This chain uses TRBV5-1 with TRBJ2-5; no firm D call. Trimming left V 0 bases short and J 1 base short, with 10 bases between. CDR1 is SGHRS, CDR2 YFSETQ, per germline. The CDR3 length is 15 residues. CDR3 loop: CASSLVFGPQETQYF. Written as DNA, the CDR3 is TGCGCCAGCAGCTTGGTGTTCGGTCCCCAAGAGACCCAGTACTTC.

This chain joins TRBV7-9 and TRBJ2-1; D remains ambiguous. Deletions cut 3 bases from V and 6 bases from J, with 6 bases between. Germline CDR1 SEHNR, CDR2 FQNEAQ (reference sequence). The CDR3 length is 12 residues. CDR3 residues: CASSFRGNEQFF. In nucleotides, the CDR3 is TGTGCCAGCAGCTTCCGTGGCAATGAGCAGTTCTTC. The full variable domain, in which reference TRBV7-9 and TRBJ2-1 provide the parts outside the CDR3, is DTGVSQNPRHKITKRGQNVTFRCDPISEHNRLYWYRQTLGQGPEFLTYFQNEAQLEKSRLLSDRFSAERPKGSFSTLEIQRTEQGDSAMYLCASSFRGNEQFFGPGTRLTVL.